Here is one TCR beta chain with its context. The data stem from a study of blood T cell repertoires in COVID-19. Profiling relied on immunoSEQ multiplex PCR, and the TCRdb table lists in-frame clones only, not all of them. The sample yields a few hundred thousand clones, roughly 84% seen once. Residents of 24 US areas, aged about 18 to 89 years, made up the participants. V gave up 0 bases and J gave up 0 bases, with 12 bases separating them. Germline assignment: CDR1 KGHSH and CDR2 LQKENI. The CDR3 runs to 17 residues. This receptor was taken from a man in his forties or fifties who had recovered from COVID-19. Sequencing was carried out using PBMCs or T cells enriched from blood (not recorded which). V and J are TRBV18 and TRBJ1-3; D not certain. The chain's CDR3 is CASSPPNQRSSGNTIYF. For the CDR3, the DNA is TGTGCCAGCTCACCACCGAACCAGCGGAGCTCTGGAAACACCATATATTTT.